Given below is one T cell receptor beta chain in context. Its cognate antigen is unknown. These data are taken from a study of cytomegalovirus exposure and HLA in healthy donors. The PCR made use of 60 Vbeta and 13 Jbeta primers. The assay was immunoSEQ multiplex PCR, and TCRdb's table has in-frame clones only and misses some. This sample's table reports roughly 45,000 clones. This CDR3 has 14 amino acids. Germline CDR1 is SGHTA and CDR2 is FQGTGA. The V and J ends lost 5 bases and 3 bases respectively, with 14 bases between them. Study conclusions and caveats: What was likely a sequencing artifact was a cluster of highly shared sequence variants. Of the V segments, some could not be distinguished, including TRBV6-2 and TRBV6-3, and were excluded. Some TCR beta chains (roughly 160 of them) were listed as cytomegalovirus-associated. Follow-up analysis seemed to connect common viral pathogens with several of the most significant clusters identified.

This TCR came from a woman aged 25 to 45 in good health and CMV-seronegative. Sequenced material: PBMCs. The V gene is TRBV7-3, the J gene TRBJ2-7; a weak D match, TRBD1 (6 bases). The CDR3 loop is CASSKSGTNYEQYF. CDR3 nucleotide sequence: TGTGCCAGCAGCAAATCCGGGACAAACTACGAGCAGTACTTC.